The T cell receptor (beta chain) under discussion was sequenced for a study of blood T cell repertoires in COVID-19. Study processing details: Amplification with reference gene primers provided the estimates of nucleated cell counts. The protocol was immunoSEQ multiplex PCR, while the TCRdb copy is restricted to in-frame clones and leaves out a portion. That table gives V, J and clone size, and the DNA gave D and trimming. The table includes some 320,000 clones, 89% detected once. Ages ranged from about 18 to 89 years, with residence in fewer than 25 US areas. Participants' reported clinical history set cohort assignment. Exposed enrollees encountered a COVID-19 case at some point within 2 weeks before study entry. Trimming took 4 bases from V and 0 from J, leaving 18 bases between them. Germline V lookup: CDR1 SGHKS, CDR2 YYEKEE (reference sequence). This CDR3 is 17 amino acids long.

The TCR sequence derives from a woman aged 45-65 years who had been exposed to COVID-19. Sequencing used PBMCs or T cells enriched from blood (not recorded which). The genes are TRBV5-5 and TRBJ2-3; D is perhaps TRBD2 (6 bases). The CDR3 DNA follows: TGTGCCAGCAGCGATTACCTCGGGGGAAAGAGCACAGATACGCAGTATTTT. Protein sequence: CASSDYLGGKSTDTQYF. Drawing the rest from reference TRBV5-5 and TRBJ2-3, the complete variable domain is DAGVTQSPTHLIKTRGQQVTLRCSPISGHKSVSWYQQVLGQGPQFIFQYYEKEERGRGNFPDRFSARQFPNYSSELNVNALLLGDSALYLCASSDYLGGKSTDTQYFGPGTRLTVL.